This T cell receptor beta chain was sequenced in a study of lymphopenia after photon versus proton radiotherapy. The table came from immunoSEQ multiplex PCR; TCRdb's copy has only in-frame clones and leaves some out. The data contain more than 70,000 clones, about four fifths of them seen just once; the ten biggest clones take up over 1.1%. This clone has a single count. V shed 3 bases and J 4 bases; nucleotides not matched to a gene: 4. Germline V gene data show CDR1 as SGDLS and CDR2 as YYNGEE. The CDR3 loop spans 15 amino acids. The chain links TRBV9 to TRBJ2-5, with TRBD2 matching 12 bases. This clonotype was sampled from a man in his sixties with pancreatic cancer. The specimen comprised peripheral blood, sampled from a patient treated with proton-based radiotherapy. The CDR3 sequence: CASSAASGRAETQYF. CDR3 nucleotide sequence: TGTGCCAGCAGCGCGGCTAGCGGGAGGGCAGAGACCCAGTACTTC.